This TCR beta chain was captured by sequencing in a study of blood T cell repertoires in COVID-19. At the level of the study: Samples representing acute and convalescent COVID-19 were sourced from the United States, Italy and Spain. The analysed material was cDNA or gDNA that came from T cells, B-cell-depleted T cells, or PBMCs.

Per the original data handling: Cell counts per sample came from amplifying reference gene primers. Sequenced by immunoSEQ multiplex PCR; TCRdb stores in-frame clones only, minus some. D and trimming come from the DNA, and the V and J calls and clone size come from that table. The profile shows hundreds of thousands of clones, about 88% of them singletons. V lost 4 bases to trimming and J lost 5 bases; unmatched junction nucleotides: 5. The CDR3 covers 14 residues. CDR1 and CDR2 (germline): SGHRS, YFSETQ. Sequencing used PBMCs or T cells enriched from blood (not recorded which). This TCR came from a man aged 60 to 75 who had recovered from COVID-19. The J gene is TRBJ1-3, the V gene TRBV5-1; 8 bases agree with TRBD1. The CDR3 coding sequence is TGCGCCAGCAGCCTTGGACAGGGCAGAAACACCATATATTTT. Residues: CASSLGQGRNTIYF.